Included here is one T cell receptor beta chain sequence, with context. Its antigen remains unidentified. This sample is drawn from a study of T cell responses to AZD1222 COVID-19 vaccine. Background on the study: Second-dose groups at about 4 or about 12 weeks were pooled.

Profiled with immunoSEQ multiplex PCR; TCRdb holds only in-frame clones, not every one. The table shows roughly 97,000 clones, with nearly 95% occurring only once. Study-wide results and caveats: It was only a handful of AZD1222 recipients who were seropositive at baseline. The study found vaccine-associated CD4 TCRs spanning spike, dominant at 160-218 and 743-854.

Per the germline V gene, CDR1 is SEHNR and CDR2 is FQNEAQ (reference sequence). V lost 4 bases and J 4 bases, leaving 14 bases between the germline ends. CDR3 length equals 15 residues. The TCR sequence derives from an adult in good health. The sample was peripheral blood, taken on day 0 of AZD1222 vaccination. This sequence joins TRBV7-9 and TRBJ1-3, with D perhaps matching TRBD1 (6 bases). This CDR3 is CASSSRGTTGNTIYF. The CDR3 DNA reads as TGTGCCAGCAGCTCCAGGGGTACGACGGGAAACACCATATATTTT.